The sequence of this TCR beta chain was determined in a study of Ad26.COV2.S vaccination and SARS-CoV-2 variants. The CDR3 runs to 15 residues. Trimming removed 4 bases from V and 8 bases from J, with 21 bases in between. Germline CDR1 reads GTSNPN; CDR2 reads SVGIG (reference sequence). Treatment denoted: 19 received Ad26.COV2.S at low or high dose, single or two shots; about 5 received placebo; per-sample allocation not given. Sampling took place 63 days after the first vaccine or placebo injection. Profiling relied on immunoSEQ multiplex PCR, and the TCRdb table lists in-frame clones only, not all of them. The repertoire holds approximately 420,000 clones, 75% to 90% seen once, with roughly 3% in the top ten.

J is TRBJ2-1 and V is TRBV30; D might be TRBD1 (5 bases). Sequencing used peripheral blood, obtained in a trial of Ad26.COV2.S vaccine versus placebo. The sequence was collected from a person aged 18-60 years who received the Ad26.COV2.S COVID-19 vaccine or a placebo. The CDR3 region is CAWTPGSLGGYEQFF. The CDR3 DNA sequence: TGTGCCTGGACCCCAGGGTCTTTGGGTGGTTATGAGCAGTTCTTC.